This T cell receptor (beta chain) came from a study of beta chain features in type 1 diabetes. Looking at the study overall: Investigators examined some 110,000,000 sorted cells across all samples. Study results and caveats: There were fewer insertions and more deletions at the VDJ junctions of type 1 diabetes patients. In every one of the four CD4+ subsets, TCRB CDR3s were moderately but significantly shorter in Type 1 diabetes patients.

Expressed TCRB transcripts were sequenced because the isolated RNA had all been reverse transcribed beforehand. The table came from immunoSEQ multiplex PCR; TCRdb's copy has only in-frame clones and leaves some out. The sample consists of about 360,000 clones, 10% to 15% of them appearing once. Points on this clone: Its antigen is unknown.

Cells sorted by CD45RO/CCR7/CD25/CD127/CD95/CD27 comprised CD4+ naive, central memory, regulatory and stem cell-like memory cells. This CDR3 has 15 amino acids. The germline V gene encodes CDR1 MGHDK and CDR2 SYGVNS. With 3 bases removed from V and 0 bases from J, the gap between germline ends came to 11 bases. This chain connects TRBV25-1 to TRBJ1-1; perhaps TRBD1 as D (5 bases). The TCR comes from a man between 18 and 29 years old in good health. Sequenced sample: naive CD4+ T cells from blood. Written as DNA, the CDR3 is TGTGCCAGCAGTGATCCGGGACTAATGAACACTGAAGCTTTCTTT. It codes for CASSDPGLMNTEAFF. Filled out from reference TRBV25-1 and TRBJ1-1, the complete variable domain reads EADIYQTPRYLVIGTGKKITLECSQTMGHDKMYWYQQDPGMELHLIHYSYGVNSTEKGDLSSESTVSRIRTEHFPLTLESARPSHTSQYLCASSDPGLMNTEAFFGQGTRLTVV.